A selection of T cell receptor beta chains follows, all from one sample in a study of graft-versus-host responses after intestinal transplantation. The repertoire was sequenced with immunoSEQ multiplex PCR; TCRdb's copy has only in-frame clones and lacks some. The sample consists of tens of thousands of clones, 85% to 90% of them appearing once. No antigen is known for these receptors. Source: unstimulated CD4+ T cells sorted from spleen or lymph node cells, taken before intestinal transplant. All receptors come from a human donor who received an intestinal transplant. Each CDR3 is given without its conserved first and last residue.

j_call: TRBJ1-1
v_call: TRBV6-6
cdr3_aa: ASSALGATEAF

j_call: TRBJ1-6
v_call: TRBV7-9
cdr3_aa: ASSPTGSSYNSPLH

j_call: TRBJ1-2
v_call: TRBV5-8
cdr3_aa: ASSPRDRGQNYGYT

j_call: TRBJ2-7
v_call: TRBV5-1
cdr3_aa: ASSPNTGTYEQY

j_call: TRBJ2-3
v_call: TRBV10-3
cdr3_aa: AISDPRVAPRGDTQY

j_call: TRBJ1-1
v_call: TRBV6-1
cdr3_aa: ASSRAEGTEAF

j_call: TRBJ2-5
v_call: TRBV5-1
cdr3_aa: ASSGGVGNQETQY

j_call: TRBJ1-2
v_call: TRBV6-5
cdr3_aa: ASSPNRGHNYGYT

j_call: TRBJ2-4
v_call: TRBV11-2
cdr3_aa: ASSLEYGVLAKNIQY

j_call: TRBJ2-2
v_call: TRBV7-9
cdr3_aa: ASSAGQFTGELF

j_call: TRBJ1-3
v_call: TRBV19
cdr3_aa: ASSSGTAGNTIY

j_call: TRBJ2-6
v_call: TRBV5-1
cdr3_aa: ASSRTLTSGANVLT

j_call: TRBJ1-5
v_call: TRBV5-8
cdr3_aa: ASSFGGNQPQH

j_call: TRBJ2-7
v_call: TRBV6-1
cdr3_aa: ASSEAGTGAVYEQY

j_call: TRBJ2-5
v_call: TRBV5-1
cdr3_aa: ASSLSRASGGTQETQY

j_call: TRBJ1-1
v_call: TRBV7-9
cdr3_aa: ASSSQGAVTEAF

j_call: TRBJ1-6
v_call: TRBV4-2
cdr3_aa: ASSQDIGVRR

j_call: TRBJ1-3
v_call: TRBV27
cdr3_aa: ASSSTKGQGGRNTIY

j_call: TRBJ1-4
v_call: TRBV6-5
cdr3_aa: ASRAGGRGGEKLF

j_call: TRBJ1-1
v_call: TRBV27
cdr3_aa: ASSLETGKAF

j_call: TRBJ1-5
v_call: TRBV2
cdr3_aa: ASSDRDRDGQPQH

j_call: TRBJ2-1
v_call: TRBV7-9
cdr3_aa: ASSPTQITYNEQF